This paragraph covers one TCR beta chain sequence. No antigen is known for it. This sample stems from a study of monozygotic twins with inflammatory bowel disease. Notes on the study in general: Healthy co-twins exceeded IBD patients in TCRbeta diversity as measured by inverse Simpson.

Per TCR library, 3500 ng of total RNA was used. Per individual sample, eight separate reactions were used to make cDNA. With about 17 and 10 cycles respectively, two nested PCRs were carried out on TCRalpha and TCRbeta cDNA. From its re-call of the 5' RACE reads, TCRdb lists each CDR3 protein once, without DNA. The sample totals about 350,000 distinct CDR3 sequences. Germline V gene sequence: CDR1 KGHSH, CDR2 LQKENI. CDR3 length: 15 amino acids. Sequencing was performed on blood. This chain uses TRBV18 with TRBJ2-5; checking the TCRdb D call of TRBD2 is not possible without DNA. The clonotype originates from a human donor with ulcerative colitis or Crohn's disease, or a healthy co-twin of an affected twin (not recorded which). CDR3 sequence: CASSAERTAGETQYF.